This TCR beta chain was captured in a study of T cells in localized non-small cell lung cancer. Study conclusions and caveats: A single tumor region was sequenced, leaving heterogeneity possible.

Of note for this clone: Its antigen is still unknown.

Produced via immunoSEQ multiplex PCR; TCRdb's table is partial and in-frame only. The sample yields about 40,000 clones, approximately 84% seen once. Germline CDR1 reads SGHDN; CDR2 reads FVKESK. Trimming took off 2 bases at V and 3 bases at J, with 7 bases between the two ends. CDR3 length: 13 residues. The receptor comes from a man between 40 and 69 years old with stage I lung adenocarcinoma. The sample was peripheral blood, taken before any cancer treatment. This rearrangement joins TRBV14 to TRBJ2-5; D unclear. The CDR3 loop is CASSQQRKETQYF. The DNA for the CDR3 is TGTGCCAGCAGCCAACAAAGGAAAGAGACCCAGTACTTC.